This entry concerns a single TCR beta chain. The target antigen is unknown. These data are taken from a study of T cell repertoires in cytomegalovirus infection. TCRdb re-called the reads through MiXCR, storing one row per CDR3 protein. Here the sample spans fewer than 950,000 distinct CDR3 sequences, approximately 30% being singletons. V dropped 7 bases and J dropped 1 base, with 14 bases sitting between them. CDR1 and CDR2 (germline): WSHSY, SAAADI. The CDR3 covers 15 residues. The V and J genes are TRBV10-2 and TRBJ2-4, with D tentatively TRBD1 (6 bases). The sequence derives from a human donor in good health (CMV status not recorded). Some clones in this sample may be carry-over from other donors' samples. Sequenced here: cultured CD8+ T cells from PBMCs, sampled from culture after CMV antigen stimulation. CDR3 sequence reads: CASKGGEEAKNIQYF. CDR3 nucleotide sequence: TGCGCCAGCAAAGGGGGAGAGGAGGCCAAAAACATTCAGTACTTC.